Sequencing of this T cell receptor beta chain was carried out in a study of blood T cell repertoires in COVID-19. Study overall: From T cells, B-cell-depleted T cells, or PBMCs came the material, which was cDNA or gDNA.

The method was immunoSEQ multiplex PCR; TCRdb's version includes in-frame clones alone and lacks a portion of them. In the table there are over 250,000 clones, approximately 87% of which are singletons. Germline V gene sequence: CDR1 SGHAT, CDR2 FQDESV (reference sequence). V lost 5 bases to trimming and J lost 8 bases; unmatched junction nucleotides: 7. The CDR3 spans 14 residues. Donors of Cohort 3 who recovered were those that had two negative PCRs, clearance, or symptom resolution. The V and J genes are TRBV11-1 and TRBJ1-2, with 11 bases that match TRBD1. The clonotype was recovered from a woman aged 25 to 39 who had recovered from COVID-19. The sequenced sample consisted of PBMCs or T cells enriched from blood (not recorded which). The CDR3 reads CASSAGQGVGGYTF. The CDR3 DNA sequence: TGTGCCAGCAGCGCGGGACAGGGGGTCGGCGGCTACACCTTC.